This T cell receptor (beta chain) was identified during a study of radiotherapy plus CTLA-4 blockade in lung cancer. Overall study findings and caveats: Some TCR clones had been derived from tumors. These clones expanded in peripheral blood after radiotherapy plus ipilimumab.

About this clone: The target antigen is unknown.

The repertoire was sequenced with immunoSEQ multiplex PCR; TCRdb's copy has only in-frame clones and lacks some. The sample lists around 55,000 clones; about 80% were seen once. V was pared by 6 bases and J by 8 bases, with 10 bases of the junction left unmatched. Germline lookup yields CDR1 LNHDA and CDR2 SQIVND (reference sequence). CDR3 length: 14 residues. Specimen: peripheral blood, collected from a patient treated with radiotherapy plus ipilimumab. This TCR was recovered from a human donor with non-small cell lung cancer whose response to radiotherapy plus ipilimumab could not be evaluated. The gene calls are TRBV19 and TRBJ1-2, with 9 bases fitting TRBD1. CDR3 sequence: CASSLGGQGGGYTF. DNA of the CDR3: TGTGCCAGTAGCCTGGGGGGACAGGGAGGAGGCTACACCTTC.